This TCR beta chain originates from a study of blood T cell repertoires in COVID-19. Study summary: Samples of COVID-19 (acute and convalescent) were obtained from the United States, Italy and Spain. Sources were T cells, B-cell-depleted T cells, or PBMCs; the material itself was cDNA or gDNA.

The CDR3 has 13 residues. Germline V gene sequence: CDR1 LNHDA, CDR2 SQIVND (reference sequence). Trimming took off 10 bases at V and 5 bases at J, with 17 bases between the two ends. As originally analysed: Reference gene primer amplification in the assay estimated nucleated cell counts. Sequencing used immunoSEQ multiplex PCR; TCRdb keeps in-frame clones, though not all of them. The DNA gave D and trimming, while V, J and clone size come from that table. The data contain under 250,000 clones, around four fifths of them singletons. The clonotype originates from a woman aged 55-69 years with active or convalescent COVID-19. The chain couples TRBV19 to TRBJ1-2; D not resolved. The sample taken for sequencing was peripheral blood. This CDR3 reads CATKAGLQYGYTF. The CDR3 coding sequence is TGTGCCACCAAGGCTGGGCTACAATATGGCTACACCTTC.